This T cell receptor beta chain comes out of a study of T cells in localized non-small cell lung cancer. Germline values: CDR1 SGHNT, CDR2 YYREEE (reference sequence). The CDR3 covers 15 residues. Trimming took 0 bases from V and 1 from J; bases not matched to a gene: 3. Study conclusions and caveats: Highest T cell clonality was seen in uninvolved adjacent lung, surpassing that measured in tumor. Adjacent lung tissue had a median about 50 of the top 100 clones found in the tumor.

The protocol was immunoSEQ multiplex PCR, while the TCRdb copy is restricted to in-frame clones and leaves out a portion. The sample includes some 25,000 clones, 81% seen only once; the top ten take more than 9%. As concerns this clone: Its antigen is not identified.

This sequence joins TRBV5-4 and TRBJ2-5; 7 positions agree with TRBD1. The clonotype originates from a man aged 40-75 years with stage III squamous cell lung carcinoma. This specimen was peripheral blood, taken before any cancer treatment. CDR3: CASSLEGALQETQYF. CDR3 sequence (DNA): TGTGCCAGCAGCTTGGAGGGGGCCCTCCAAGAGACCCAGTACTTC.